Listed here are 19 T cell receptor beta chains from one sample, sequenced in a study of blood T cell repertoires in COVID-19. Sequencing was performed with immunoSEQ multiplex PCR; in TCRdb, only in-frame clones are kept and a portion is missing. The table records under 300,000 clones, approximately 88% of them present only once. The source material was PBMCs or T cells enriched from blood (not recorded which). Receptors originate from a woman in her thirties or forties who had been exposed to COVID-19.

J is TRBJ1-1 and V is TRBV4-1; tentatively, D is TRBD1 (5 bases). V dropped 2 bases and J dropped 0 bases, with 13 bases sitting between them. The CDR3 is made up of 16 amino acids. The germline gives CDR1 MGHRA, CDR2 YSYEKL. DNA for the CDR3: TGCGCCAGCAGCCAATATATCGGGGGGATGAACACTGAAGCTTTCTTT. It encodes CASSQYIGGMNTEAFF.

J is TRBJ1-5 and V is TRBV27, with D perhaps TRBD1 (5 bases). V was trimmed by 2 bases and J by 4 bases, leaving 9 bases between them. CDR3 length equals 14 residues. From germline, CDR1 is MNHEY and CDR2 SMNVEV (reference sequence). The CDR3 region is CASSLNDRNQPQHF. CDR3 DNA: TGTGCCAGCAGTTTAAATGACAGAAATCAGCCCCAGCATTTT.

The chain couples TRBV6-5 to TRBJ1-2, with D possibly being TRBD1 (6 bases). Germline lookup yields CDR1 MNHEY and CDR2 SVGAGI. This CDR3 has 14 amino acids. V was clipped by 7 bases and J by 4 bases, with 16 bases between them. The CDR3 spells CASTESDRTYGYTF. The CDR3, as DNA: TGTGCCAGCACCGAGTCCGACAGGACCTATGGCTACACCTTC.

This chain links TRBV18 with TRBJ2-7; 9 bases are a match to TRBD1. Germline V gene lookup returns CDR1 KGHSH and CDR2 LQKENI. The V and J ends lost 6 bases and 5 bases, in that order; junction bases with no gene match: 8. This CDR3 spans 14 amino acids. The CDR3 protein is CASSPRTGVNEQYF. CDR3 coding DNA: TGTGCCAGCTCTCCTCGGACAGGGGTGAACGAGCAGTACTTC.

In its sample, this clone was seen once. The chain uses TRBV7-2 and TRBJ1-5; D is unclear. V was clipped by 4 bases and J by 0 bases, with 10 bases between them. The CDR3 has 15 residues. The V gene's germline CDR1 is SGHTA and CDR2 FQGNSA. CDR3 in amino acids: CASSSGLNSNQPQHF. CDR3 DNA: TGTGCCAGCAGCTCCGGGTTGAATAGCAATCAGCCCCAGCATTTT.

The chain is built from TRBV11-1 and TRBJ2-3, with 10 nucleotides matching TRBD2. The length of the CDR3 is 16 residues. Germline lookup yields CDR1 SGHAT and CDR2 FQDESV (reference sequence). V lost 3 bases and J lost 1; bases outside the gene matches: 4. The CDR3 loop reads CASSFLTSGGTDTQYF. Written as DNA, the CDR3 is TGTGCCAGCAGCTTTTTAACTAGCGGGGGCACAGATACGCAGTATTTT. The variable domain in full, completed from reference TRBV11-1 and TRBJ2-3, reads EAEVAQSPRYKITEKSQAVAFWCDPISGHATLYWYRQILGQGPELLVQFQDESVVDDSQLPKDRFSAERLKGVDSTLKIQPAELGDSAMYLCASSFLTSGGTDTQYFGPGTRLTVL.

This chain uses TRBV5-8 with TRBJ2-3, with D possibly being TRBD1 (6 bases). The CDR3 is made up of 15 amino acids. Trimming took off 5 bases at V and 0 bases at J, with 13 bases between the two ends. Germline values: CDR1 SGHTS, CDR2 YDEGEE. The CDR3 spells CASRSTGLSTDTQYF. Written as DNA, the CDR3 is TGTGCCAGCAGGAGTACAGGGCTCAGCACAGATACGCAGTATTTT. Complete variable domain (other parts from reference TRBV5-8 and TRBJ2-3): EAGVTQSPTHLIKTRGQQATLRCSPISGHTSVYWYQQALGLGLQFLLWYDEGEERNRGNFPPRFSGRQFPNYSSELNVNALELEDSALYLCASRSTGLSTDTQYFGPGTRLTVL.

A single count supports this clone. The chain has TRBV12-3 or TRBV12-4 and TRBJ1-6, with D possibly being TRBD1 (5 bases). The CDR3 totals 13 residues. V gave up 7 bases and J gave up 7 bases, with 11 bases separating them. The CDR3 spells CASKWRGNSPLHF. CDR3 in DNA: TGTGCCAGCAAATGGAGGGGAAATTCACCCCTCCACTTT.

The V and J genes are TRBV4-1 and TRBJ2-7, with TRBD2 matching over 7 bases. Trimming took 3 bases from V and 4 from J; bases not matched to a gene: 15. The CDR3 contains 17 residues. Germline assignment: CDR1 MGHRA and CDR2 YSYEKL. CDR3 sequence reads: CASSHPAGPLKKYEQYF. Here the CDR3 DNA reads TGCGCCAGCAGCCACCCAGCGGGGCCGCTTAAGAAGTACGAGCAGTACTTC.

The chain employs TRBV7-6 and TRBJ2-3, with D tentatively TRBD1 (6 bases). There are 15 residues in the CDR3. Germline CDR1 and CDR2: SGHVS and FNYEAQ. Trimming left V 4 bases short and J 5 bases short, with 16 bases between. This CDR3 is CASSSWTPGQDTQYF. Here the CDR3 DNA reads TGTGCCAGCAGCTCGTGGACACCGGGACAAGATACGCAGTATTTT.

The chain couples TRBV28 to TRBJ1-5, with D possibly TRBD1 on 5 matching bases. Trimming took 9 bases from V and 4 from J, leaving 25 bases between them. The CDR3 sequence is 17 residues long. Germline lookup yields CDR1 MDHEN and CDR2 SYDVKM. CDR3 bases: TGTGCCAGTTCGGTTGGGGCCTCACCCCGGCGGAATCAGCCCCAGCATTTT. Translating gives CASSVGASPRRNQPQHF.

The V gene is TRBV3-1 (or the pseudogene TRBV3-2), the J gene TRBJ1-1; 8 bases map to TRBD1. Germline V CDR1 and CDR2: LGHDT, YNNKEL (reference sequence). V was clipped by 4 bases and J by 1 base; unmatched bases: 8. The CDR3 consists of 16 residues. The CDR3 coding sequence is TGTGCCAGCAGCCCCGGACAGGGACTCTCGAACACTGAAGCTTTCTTT. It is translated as CASSPGQGLSNTEAFF.

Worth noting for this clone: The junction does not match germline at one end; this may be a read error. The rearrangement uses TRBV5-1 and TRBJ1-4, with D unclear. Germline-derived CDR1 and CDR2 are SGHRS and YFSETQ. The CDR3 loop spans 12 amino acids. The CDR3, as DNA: TGTGCCGCTACGACTAGCGGCGAAAAACTGTTTTTT. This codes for CAATTSGEKLFF.

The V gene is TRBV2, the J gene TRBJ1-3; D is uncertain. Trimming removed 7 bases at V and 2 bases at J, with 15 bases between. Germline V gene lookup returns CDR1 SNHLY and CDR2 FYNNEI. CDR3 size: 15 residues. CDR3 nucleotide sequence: TGTGCCAGCACCCTGAGCCTTTCGCCTGGAAACACCATATATTTT. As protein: CASTLSLSPGNTIYF.

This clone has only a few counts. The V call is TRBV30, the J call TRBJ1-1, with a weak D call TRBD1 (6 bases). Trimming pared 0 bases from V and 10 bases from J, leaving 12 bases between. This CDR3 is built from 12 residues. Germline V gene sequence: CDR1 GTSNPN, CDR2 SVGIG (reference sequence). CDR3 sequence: CAWSVLGARAFF. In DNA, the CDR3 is TGTGCCTGGAGTGTATTGGGGGCGCGAGCTTTCTTT.

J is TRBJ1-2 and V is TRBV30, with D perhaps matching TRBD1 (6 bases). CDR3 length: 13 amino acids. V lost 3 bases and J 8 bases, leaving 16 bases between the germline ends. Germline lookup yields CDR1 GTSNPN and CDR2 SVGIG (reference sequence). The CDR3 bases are TGTGCCTGGAGCTCCCAGGGGTGGGGCGGCTACACCTTC. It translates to CAWSSQGWGGYTF. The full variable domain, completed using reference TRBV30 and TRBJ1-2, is SQTIHQWPATLVQPVGSPLSLECTVEGTSNPNLYWYRQAAGRGLQLLFYSVGIGQISSEVPQNLSASRPQDRQFILSSKKLLLSDSGFYLCAWSSQGWGGYTFGSGTRLTVV.

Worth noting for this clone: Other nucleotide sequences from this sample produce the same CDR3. CDR3 DNA: TGTGCCAGCAGCTTACAAATGAACACTGAAGCTTTCTTT. Its protein is CASSLQMNTEAFF. The V and J genes are TRBV7-3 and TRBJ1-1; D gene unclear. V gave up 2 bases and J gave up 0 bases, with 4 bases separating them. The germline V gene has CDR1 SGHTA and CDR2 FQGTGA. The CDR3 extends over 13 amino acids.

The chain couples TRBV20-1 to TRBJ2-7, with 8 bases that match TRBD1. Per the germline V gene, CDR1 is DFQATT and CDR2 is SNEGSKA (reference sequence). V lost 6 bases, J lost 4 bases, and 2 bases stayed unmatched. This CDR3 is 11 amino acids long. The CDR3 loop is CSATGGYEQYF. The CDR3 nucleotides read TGCAGTGCAACAGGGGGGTACGAGCAGTACTTC.

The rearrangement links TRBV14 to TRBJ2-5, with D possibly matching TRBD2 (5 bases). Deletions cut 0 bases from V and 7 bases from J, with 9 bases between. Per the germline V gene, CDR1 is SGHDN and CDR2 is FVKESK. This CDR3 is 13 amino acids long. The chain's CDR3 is CASSQDLEGTQYF. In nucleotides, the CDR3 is TGTGCCAGCAGCCAAGATCTAGAGGGGACCCAGTACTTC.